This is a list of T cell receptor beta chains from one sample in a study of blood T cell repertoires in COVID-19. The table came from immunoSEQ multiplex PCR; TCRdb's copy has only in-frame clones and leaves some out. The sample has approximately 230,000 clones; 85% to 90% are singletons. Material: PBMCs or T cells enriched from blood (not recorded which). Receptor source: a man aged 40-50 years who had recovered from COVID-19. CDR3s include the opening cysteine and the closing phenylalanine or tryptophan. Each record gives: D gene, V gene, J gene, CDR3 length, clone size, CDR3 protein, CDR3 DNA. The D gene is left open where the match is weak. Clone size, where shown, is once, few, many, or a class for clones that have expanded.

>TRBD1|TRBV5-1|TRBJ1-2|14|NA
CASSRTGEFVGYTF
TGCGCCAGCAGCAGGACAGGGGAGTTTGTTGGCTACACCTTC
>NA|TRBV5-4|TRBJ1-1|13|few
CASSVPGGIEAFF
TGTGCCAGCAGTGTTCCCGGAGGAATTGAAGCTTTCTTT
>NA|TRBV5-4|TRBJ2-1|12|NA
CASSPGRYEQFF
TGTGCCAGCAGCCCTGGGAGGTATGAGCAGTTCTTC
>TRBD1|TRBV7-6|TRBJ2-5|17|few
CASSLRRTGTGQETQYF
TGTGCCAGCAGCTTACGCCGGACCGGGACAGGGCAAGAGACCCAGTACTTC
>NA|TRBV7-6|TRBJ1-2|13|NA
CASRPGGGSGYTF
TGTGCCAGCAGACCCGGGGGGGGGTCGGGTTACACCTTC
>NA|TRBV19|TRBJ2-3|14|NA
CASRVEQHTDTQYF
TGTGCCAGTAGAGTGGAGCAGCACACAGATACGCAGTATTTT
>NA|TRBV11-3|TRBJ1-1|15|few
CASSFTPFPWTEAFF
TGTGCCAGCAGTTTCACTCCCTTTCCATGGACTGAAGCTTTCTTT
>TRBD1|TRBV2|TRBJ2-1|13|NA
CASKGQGGHEQFF
TGTGCCAGCAAAGGACAGGGTGGCCATGAGCAGTTCTTC
>TRBD1|TRBV7-9|TRBJ1-1|14|NA
CASSYDRGLAEAFF
TGTGCCAGCAGCTACGACAGGGGGCTGGCTGAAGCTTTCTTT
>NA|TRBV3-1/TRBV3-2|TRBJ1-2|16|few
CASSQDVEGEWKIYTF
TGTGCCAGCAGCCAAGATGTGGAGGGAGAATGGAAAATCTACACCTTC
>NA|TRBV7-9|TRBJ1-1|12|NA
CASSPPGMRAFF
TGTGCCAGCAGCCCCCCAGGGATGCGAGCTTTCTTT
>TRBD2|TRBV4-1|TRBJ2-7|16|NA
CASSQKGAGDTYEQYF
TGCGCCAGCAGCCAAAAAGGGGCGGGAGACACCTACGAGCAGTACTTC
>NA|TRBV28|TRBJ2-7|14|NA
CASSLLTQSYEQYF
TGTGCCAGCAGTTTACTGACACAGTCCTACGAGCAGTACTTC
>NA|TRBV28|TRBJ2-7|15|NA
CASSLSQTGSYEQYF
TGTGCCAGCAGTTTATCCCAGACAGGCTCCTACGAGCAGTACTTC
>TRBD1|TRBV25-1|TRBJ2-7|15|NA
CASSESTGAPYEQYF
TGTGCCAGCAGTGAATCGACAGGGGCTCCCTACGAGCAGTACTTC
>NA|TRBV18|TRBJ2-1|15|once
CASSPRWGGDNEQFF
TGTGCCAGCTCACCGCGGTGGGGCGGGGACAATGAGCAGTTCTTC
>NA|TRBV7-8|TRBJ1-3|16|NA
CASSLDPPKAGNTIYF
TGTGCCAGCAGCTTAGACCCACCAAAAGCCGGAAACACCATATATTTT
>NA|TRBV28|TRBJ1-1|11|NA
CASLREAEAFF
TGTGCCAGCCTCCGCGAGGCTGAAGCTTTCTTT
>NA|TRBV7-9|TRBJ1-2|15|NA
CASSEGRAGVNGYTF
TGTGCCAGCAGTGAAGGTCGGGCAGGGGTGAATGGCTACACCTTC